A selection of T cell receptor beta chains follows, all from one sample in a study of blood T cell repertoires in COVID-19. TCRdb keeps only in-frame clones here, not all; method: immunoSEQ multiplex PCR. Here the sample spans fewer than 250,000 clones, 65% to 85% being singletons. The sample was peripheral blood. These receptors were obtained from a woman aged 50 to 60 with acute or convalescent COVID-19. The CDR3 runs from the conserved cysteine through the conserved F or W. The order of the fields is D gene, V gene, clone size, J gene, CDR3 protein, CDR3 DNA. The D gene is left open where the match is weak. Size is stated for part of the rows, as once, few or many counts, or as a class when the clone is expanded.

d_gene: .
v_gene: TRBV5-1
abundance: .
j_gene: TRBJ2-5
CDR3aa: CASSLGGSTHQETQYF
CDR3nt: TGCGCCAGCAGCTTGGGGGGCAGCACCCACCAAGAGACCCAGTACTTC

d_gene: TRBD1
v_gene: TRBV5-1
abundance: .
j_gene: TRBJ2-7
CDR3aa: CASSKGQGWYEQYF
CDR3nt: TGCGCCAGCAGCAAGGGACAGGGGTGGTACGAGCAGTACTTC

d_gene: TRBD1
v_gene: TRBV28
abundance: .
j_gene: TRBJ1-2
CDR3aa: CASSFGTANYGYTF
CDR3nt: TGTGCCAGCAGTTTCGGGACAGCTAACTATGGCTACACCTTC

d_gene: .
v_gene: TRBV12-5
abundance: .
j_gene: TRBJ2-5
CDR3aa: CASGLVQGGSQETQYF
CDR3nt: TGTGCTAGTGGTTTGGTACAAGGGGGATCACAAGAGACCCAGTACTTC

d_gene: .
v_gene: TRBV6-5
abundance: .
j_gene: TRBJ1-2
CDR3aa: CASSSRGGGYTF
CDR3nt: TGTGCCAGCAGTTCCAGGGGAGGGGGCTACACCTTC

d_gene: TRBD2
v_gene: TRBV2
abundance: many
j_gene: TRBJ2-7
CDR3aa: CASNPTGLAGAQQYF
CDR3nt: TGTGCCAGCAACCCGACGGGACTAGCGGGAGCGCAGCAGTACTTC

d_gene: TRBD2
v_gene: TRBV24-1
abundance: .
j_gene: TRBJ2-1
CDR3aa: CATSSGLAGVEQFF
CDR3nt: TGTGCCACCAGTTCTGGACTAGCGGGAGTAGAGCAGTTCTTC

d_gene: .
v_gene: TRBV5-1
abundance: .
j_gene: TRBJ1-2
CDR3aa: CASSLSQANYGYTF
CDR3nt: TGCGCCAGCAGCTTATCGCAGGCTAACTATGGCTACACCTTC

d_gene: TRBD2
v_gene: TRBV6-6
abundance: once
j_gene: TRBJ2-1
CDR3aa: CASSLLAGDGNEQFF
CDR3nt: TGTGCCAGCAGTTTGTTAGCGGGAGATGGGAATGAGCAGTTCTTC

d_gene: .
v_gene: TRBV14
abundance: .
j_gene: TRBJ2-1
CDR3aa: CASSSDFAPNNEQFF
CDR3nt: TGTGCCAGCAGCTCGGACTTCGCTCCTAACAATGAGCAGTTCTTC

d_gene: .
v_gene: TRBV19
abundance: .
j_gene: TRBJ1-5
CDR3aa: CASSIEGVQPQHF
CDR3nt: TGTGCCAGTAGTATAGAAGGGGTTCAGCCCCAGCATTTT

d_gene: .
v_gene: TRBV21-1
abundance: .
j_gene: TRBJ1-1
CDR3aa: CASSKGTGLNTEAFF
CDR3nt: TGTGCCAGCAGCAAAGGGACAGGCTTGAACACTGAAGCTTTCTTT

d_gene: TRBD1
v_gene: TRBV19
abundance: .
j_gene: TRBJ2-7
CDR3aa: CASSNGGTGGYEQYF
CDR3nt: TGTGCCAGTAGCAATGGTGGGACAGGGGGCTACGAGCAGTACTTC

d_gene: TRBD1
v_gene: TRBV6-1
abundance: .
j_gene: TRBJ1-2
CDR3aa: CASSEDRGQDYGYTF
CDR3nt: TGTGCCAGCAGTGAAGACAGGGGTCAGGACTATGGCTACACCTTC

d_gene: .
v_gene: TRBV29-1
abundance: .
j_gene: TRBJ2-3
CDR3aa: CSVELRTGDTQYF
CDR3nt: TGCAGCGTTGAATTGAGGACGGGGGATACGCAGTATTTT

d_gene: .
v_gene: TRBV4-2
abundance: once
j_gene: TRBJ2-7
CDR3aa: CASSPGGNEQYF
CDR3nt: TGTGCCAGCAGCCCGGGGGGCAACGAGCAGTACTTC

d_gene: .
v_gene: TRBV4-1
abundance: few
j_gene: TRBJ2-7
CDR3aa: CASSPEASWTYEQYF
CDR3nt: TGCGCCAGCAGCCCCGAAGCTAGCTGGACCTACGAGCAGTACTTC

d_gene: .
v_gene: TRBV5-1
abundance: once
j_gene: TRBJ2-3
CDR3aa: CASSLAVGGSYSTDTQYF
CDR3nt: TGCGCCAGCAGCTTGGCCGTTGGCGGGTCCTATAGCACAGATACGCAGTATTTT

d_gene: .
v_gene: TRBV19
abundance: few
j_gene: TRBJ2-5
CDR3aa: CASSRDPTGGETQYF
CDR3nt: TGTGCCAGTAGTAGAGACCCGACAGGAGGAGAGACCCAGTACTTC

d_gene: TRBD1
v_gene: TRBV5-1
abundance: few
j_gene: TRBJ2-7
CDR3aa: CASSFTGDEQYF
CDR3nt: TGCGCCAGCAGCTTCACAGGGGACGAGCAGTACTTC

d_gene: .
v_gene: TRBV4-1
abundance: .
j_gene: TRBJ2-1
CDR3aa: CASSHHAVAVSSYNEQFF
CDR3nt: TGCGCCAGCAGCCACCACGCGGTAGCGGTTAGCTCCTACAATGAGCAGTTCTTC

d_gene: .
v_gene: TRBV28
abundance: .
j_gene: TRBJ2-7
CDR3aa: CASIGRDAPGEQYF
CDR3nt: TGTGCCAGCATCGGACGGGATGCCCCTGGCGAGCAGTACTTC

d_gene: .
v_gene: TRBV6-5
abundance: .
j_gene: TRBJ1-5
CDR3aa: CASRQQYDSNQPQHF
CDR3nt: TGTGCCAGCAGGCAACAGTATGATAGCAATCAGCCCCAGCATTTT

d_gene: .
v_gene: TRBV2
abundance: .
j_gene: TRBJ2-5
CDR3aa: CASSVNRGQETQYF
CDR3nt: TGTGCCAGCTCTGTCAATCGGGGGCAAGAGACCCAGTACTTC

d_gene: TRBD2
v_gene: TRBV20-1
abundance: few
j_gene: TRBJ2-2
CDR3aa: CSASHGLAGAGELFF
CDR3nt: TGCAGTGCTAGTCATGGACTAGCGGGAGCCGGGGAGCTGTTTTTT

d_gene: .
v_gene: TRBV25-1
abundance: .
j_gene: TRBJ1-5
CDR3aa: CASSYRESNQPQHF
CDR3nt: TGTGCCAGCAGTTACAGGGAAAGCAATCAGCCCCAGCATTTT

d_gene: .
v_gene: TRBV28
abundance: .
j_gene: TRBJ1-2
CDR3aa: CASSLTQQRGSYTF
CDR3nt: TGTGCCAGCAGTTTGACCCAACAGCGCGGGAGCTACACCTTC

d_gene: TRBD2
v_gene: TRBV4-1
abundance: .
j_gene: TRBJ2-1
CDR3aa: CASSQDSGVSYNEQFF
CDR3nt: TGCGCCAGCAGCCAAGATAGCGGGGTCTCCTACAATGAGCAGTTCTTC

d_gene: TRBD1
v_gene: TRBV10-2
abundance: .
j_gene: TRBJ1-5
CDR3aa: CASSSGGTGGQPQHF
CDR3nt: TGCGCCAGCAGTAGTGGGGGGACAGGGGGTCAGCCCCAGCATTTT

d_gene: .
v_gene: TRBV7-7
abundance: .
j_gene: TRBJ2-2
CDR3aa: CASSLSDTGELFF
CDR3nt: TGTGCCAGCAGCTTATCTGACACCGGGGAGCTGTTTTTT

d_gene: .
v_gene: TRBV6-5
abundance: .
j_gene: TRBJ2-5
CDR3aa: CASSYYAGRETQYF
CDR3nt: TGTGCCAGCAGTTACTACGCAGGTCGGGAGACCCAGTACTTC

d_gene: .
v_gene: TRBV7-6
abundance: .
j_gene: TRBJ2-7
CDR3aa: CASSLRGDSSYEQYF
CDR3nt: TGTGCCAGCAGCTTACGCGGGGACAGCTCCTACGAGCAGTACTTC

d_gene: .
v_gene: TRBV11-2
abundance: many
j_gene: TRBJ1-1
CDR3aa: CASSSRTGAMDMNTEAFF
CDR3nt: TGTGCCAGCAGCTCAAGAACGGGAGCCATGGACATGAACACTGAAGCTTTCTTT

d_gene: .
v_gene: TRBV11-3
abundance: .
j_gene: TRBJ1-1
CDR3aa: CASSLGHQNTEAFF
CDR3nt: TGTGCCAGCAGCTTAGGACACCAGAACACTGAAGCTTTCTTT

d_gene: .
v_gene: TRBV7-8
abundance: few
j_gene: TRBJ2-1
CDR3aa: CASSPRGQILVNEQFF
CDR3nt: TGTGCCAGCAGCCCAAGAGGCCAGATACTAGTGAATGAGCAGTTCTTC

d_gene: TRBD2
v_gene: TRBV3-1/TRBV3-2
abundance: .
j_gene: TRBJ2-1
CDR3aa: CASAGDYRSSYNEQFF
CDR3nt: TGTGCCAGCGCGGGGGATTACAGGAGCTCCTACAATGAGCAGTTCTTC

d_gene: .
v_gene: TRBV19
abundance: .
j_gene: TRBJ1-5
CDR3aa: CASRGFGEYSNQPQHF
CDR3nt: TGTGCCAGTAGGGGGTTTGGGGAGTATAGCAATCAGCCCCAGCATTTT

d_gene: .
v_gene: TRBV19
abundance: .
j_gene: TRBJ1-2
CDR3aa: CASSTTGAHYGYTF
CDR3nt: TGTGCCAGTAGTACTACTGGGGCCCACTATGGCTACACCTTC

d_gene: TRBD2
v_gene: TRBV27
abundance: .
j_gene: TRBJ2-1
CDR3aa: CASSGTSGYNEQFF
CDR3nt: TGTGCCAGCAGCGGGACTAGCGGTTACAATGAGCAGTTCTTC

d_gene: .
v_gene: TRBV29-1
abundance: .
j_gene: TRBJ2-1
CDR3aa: CSVEDLFSYNEQFF
CDR3nt: TGCAGCGTTGAAGATCTGTTCTCCTACAATGAGCAGTTCTTC

d_gene: .
v_gene: TRBV18
abundance: .
j_gene: TRBJ2-7
CDR3aa: CASSPGDTLYEQYF
CDR3nt: TGTGCCAGCTCACCAGGGGACACTCTATACGAGCAGTACTTC

d_gene: TRBD2
v_gene: TRBV2
abundance: .
j_gene: TRBJ2-2
CDR3aa: CASSGRAGGPGELFF
CDR3nt: TGTGCCAGCAGTGGAAGAGCGGGAGGCCCCGGGGAGCTGTTTTTT

d_gene: TRBD1
v_gene: TRBV25-1
abundance: once
j_gene: TRBJ1-6
CDR3aa: CASSEPRSGQSYSPLHF
CDR3nt: TGTGCCAGCAGTGAGCCTCGATCGGGACAGAGCTATTCACCCCTCCACTTT

d_gene: .
v_gene: TRBV2
abundance: .
j_gene: TRBJ1-2
CDR3aa: CASSGDINYGYTF
CDR3nt: TGTGCCAGCAGCGGTGACATCAACTATGGCTACACCTTC

d_gene: TRBD2
v_gene: TRBV9
abundance: once
j_gene: TRBJ2-1
CDR3aa: CASSSASGRAGQFF
CDR3nt: TGTGCCAGCAGCTCGGCTAGCGGGAGGGCAGGGCAGTTCTTC

d_gene: .
v_gene: TRBV20-1
abundance: .
j_gene: TRBJ1-1
CDR3aa: CSAREAAEAFF
CDR3nt: TGCAGTGCTAGAGAAGCGGCAGAAGCTTTCTTT

d_gene: TRBD1
v_gene: TRBV5-1
abundance: .
j_gene: TRBJ2-1
CDR3aa: CASSLGGQAFYNEQFF
CDR3nt: TGCGCCAGCAGCTTGGGAGGACAGGCCTTTTACAATGAGCAGTTCTTC

d_gene: .
v_gene: TRBV2
abundance: .
j_gene: TRBJ1-1
CDR3aa: CASSEVSGNTEAFF
CDR3nt: TGTGCCAGCAGTGAAGTTTCAGGAAACACTGAAGCTTTCTTT

d_gene: .
v_gene: TRBV28
abundance: .
j_gene: TRBJ2-5
CDR3aa: CASSWSGNQYF
CDR3nt: TGTGCCAGCAGTTGGAGCGGAAACCAGTACTTC

d_gene: .
v_gene: TRBV6-5
abundance: .
j_gene: TRBJ1-3
CDR3aa: CASSYGGSSGNTIYF
CDR3nt: TGTGCCAGCAGTTACGGGGGGAGCTCTGGAAACACCATATATTTT

d_gene: .
v_gene: TRBV4-2
abundance: .
j_gene: TRBJ2-7
CDR3aa: CASSQLLSYEQYF
CDR3nt: TGTGCCAGCAGCCAACTTCTGTCCTACGAGCAGTACTTC

d_gene: .
v_gene: TRBV28
abundance: .
j_gene: TRBJ1-6
CDR3aa: CASSLPRGATLFNSPLHF
CDR3nt: TGTGCCAGCAGTTTACCCCGCGGGGCGACACTATTTAATTCACCCCTCCACTTT

d_gene: .
v_gene: TRBV10-3
abundance: .
j_gene: TRBJ1-1
CDR3aa: CAISESDRNTEAFF
CDR3nt: TGTGCCATCAGTGAATCCGACAGGAACACTGAAGCTTTCTTT

d_gene: TRBD2
v_gene: TRBV28
abundance: .
j_gene: TRBJ2-1
CDR3aa: CASSLRLAGGPLFF
CDR3nt: TGTGCCAGCAGTTTGCGGCTAGCGGGAGGGCCGCTGTTCTTC

d_gene: TRBD2
v_gene: TRBV10-1
abundance: .
j_gene: TRBJ2-3
CDR3aa: CASSEEISGGTQYF
CDR3nt: TGCGCCAGCAGTGAGGAGATTAGCGGGGGGACGCAGTATTTT

d_gene: TRBD1
v_gene: TRBV5-3
abundance: .
j_gene: TRBJ1-1
CDR3aa: CARSFWTGEQGAEAFF
CDR3nt: TGTGCCAGAAGCTTCTGGACAGGGGAACAGGGGGCTGAAGCTTTCTTT

d_gene: TRBD2
v_gene: TRBV10-3
abundance: once
j_gene: TRBJ2-7
CDR3aa: CAISESGPSGREQYF
CDR3nt: TGTGCCATCAGTGAGTCGGGGCCTAGCGGGCGCGAGCAGTACTTC